This entry concerns a single TCR beta chain. What it binds is not known. cDNA encoding TCR beta was synthesized via 5'RACE template switching incorporating UMIs. For each CDR3 protein, TCRdb gives one entry from its re-call of the 5' RACE reads, without DNA. The record lists 400,000 to 550,000 distinct CDR3 sequences, of which the ten most abundant hold approximately 6.8%. These data belong to a study of T cells expressing NK-cell markers. As for the study in general: Seven of the eight sequenced donors were classified as HCMV-seropositive, and one was classified as seronegative. Whole-study results and caveats: Among a few donors, these clonotypes also ranked first in the CD3+CD56-NKG2C+ fraction. Among CD8+ T cells from roughly six donors, dominant NKG2C+ clonotypes accounted for 1.0-7.0%.

The CDR3 extends over 19 amino acids. The V gene's germline CDR1 is LGHNA and CDR2 YNFKEQ. The sample was blood T cells: a sorted CD56 or NKG2C T cell subset, CD4+ or CD8+ T cells, or bulk PBMC T cells (not recorded which). The chain is built from TRBV4-2 and TRBJ2-1; TCRdb's assignment of TRBD2 cannot be checked, as there is no DNA. The source is a woman between 18 and 70 years old in good health. This CDR3 reads CASSQEELAGPSSYNEQFF.